One sample yielded the 7 T cell receptor beta chains listed below, sequenced in a study of T cells in Graves' hyperthyroidism and ophthalmopathy. Amplified TCR beta CDR3 regions derived from RNA transcripts. HTBI primers drove first-round RT-PCR of the TCR CDR3. TCRdb passed the multiplex PCR reads through MiXCR, listing each CDR3 protein once. The sample holds fewer than 900,000 distinct CDR3 sequences, around 20% seen once. Sequencing input: blood. These receptor sequences come from a woman aged 50 to 65 with Graves' hyperthyroidism that later progressed to Graves' ophthalmopathy.

This chain's CDR3 is CASSPRWVAGITDTQYF. Written as DNA, the CDR3 is TGTGCCAGCAGCCCCCGTTGGGTAGCGGGGATTACAGATACGCAGTATTTT. The chain joins TRBV7-2 to TRBJ2-3, with 8 nucleotides matching TRBD2. Looked up from germline, CDR1 is SGHTA and CDR2 is FQGNSA. CDR3 size: 17 residues. V shed 5 bases and J 3 bases; nucleotides not matched to a gene: 13.

This clonotype was recorded once. A read error may explain this, as a much larger clone is one base away. This chain connects TRBV29-1 to TRBJ1-1, with 9 bases lining up with TRBD1. The V and J ends lost 7 bases and 1 base, in that order; junction bases with no gene match: 7. The CDR3 contains 14 residues. Looked up from germline, CDR1 is SQVTM and CDR2 is ANQGSEA. The CDR3 bases are TGCAGCGCTGACAGGGGGAATAGGAACACTGAAGCTTTCTTT. This codes for CSADRGNRNTEAFF.

This chain connects TRBV7-2 to TRBJ1-5, with D perhaps matching TRBD1 (5 bases). This CDR3 contains 15 residues. V was cut by 2 bases and J by 5 bases, with 13 bases left in between. From germline, CDR1 is SGHTA and CDR2 FQGNSA. CDR3 in amino acids: CASSLTPRAYQPQHF. CDR3 bases: TGTGCCAGCAGCTTAACTCCCAGGGCCTATCAGCCCCAGCATTTT.

Ten or more counts support this clonotype. This sequence joins TRBV27 and TRBJ1-1; D gene uncertain. Trimming removed 1 base from V and 3 bases from J, with 9 bases in between. The CDR3 spans 14 residues. The V gene's germline CDR1 is MNHEY and CDR2 SMNVEV (reference sequence). In nucleotides, the CDR3 is TGTGCCAGCAGTTTATACTTGGGAGACACTGAAGCTTTCTTT. As protein: CASSLYLGDTEAFF.

The chain couples TRBV5-5 to TRBJ2-3, with D perhaps given as TRBD1 or TRBD2 (6 bases each). The CDR3 spans 16 residues. Looked up from germline, CDR1 is SGHKS and CDR2 is YYEKEE (reference sequence). Trimming left V 3 bases short and J 3 bases short, with 17 bases between. The DNA for the CDR3 is TGTGCCAGCAGCTACGGGGGCCGGGGAGCGACAGATACGCAGTATTTT. Residues: CASSYGGRGATDTQYF.

This chain joins TRBV6-1 and TRBJ1-5; unclear D gene. Germline CDR1 is MNHNS and CDR2 is SASEGT. V was cut by 6 bases and J by 3 bases, with 15 bases left in between. The CDR3 loop spans 15 amino acids. The CDR3 is CASRPETGPNQPQHF. The CDR3, as DNA: TGTGCCAGCAGACCCGAGACCGGTCCCAATCAGCCCCAGCATTTT.

V and J are TRBV4-2 and TRBJ2-1, with 11 nucleotides matching TRBD2. Unmatched junction bases numbered 3, after V lost 0 bases and J lost 2 bases. The CDR3 has 17 residues. CDR1 and CDR2 from the germline V gene are LGHNA and YNFKEQ. The CDR3 protein is CASSQEFSGGAYNEQFF. The CDR3 coding sequence is TGTGCCAGCAGCCAAGAATTTAGCGGGGGGGCCTACAATGAGCAGTTCTTC.